This passage covers 31 T cell receptor beta chains from one sample sequenced in a study of neoadjuvant nivolumab and ipilimumab in lung cancer. The method was immunoSEQ multiplex PCR; TCRdb's version includes in-frame clones alone and lacks a portion of them. The data contain over 5,500 clones, 76% of them singletons. The sequencing used tumor tissue, collected after neoadjuvant nivolumab, alone or with ipilimumab, at or shortly before surgery. The receptors here all came from an adult with non-small cell lung cancer.

This chain links TRBV27 with TRBJ2-7; TRBD2 might be the D (6 bases). Trimming stripped 0 bases from V and 2 bases from J, with 11 bases between. The CDR3 sequence is 15 residues long. Germline CDR1 and CDR2: MNHEY and SMNVEV (reference sequence). CDR3 in amino acids: CASSLSVGSTYEQYF. The DNA of the CDR3 is TGTGCCAGCAGTTTATCCGTCGGGAGCACCTACGAGCAGTACTTC.

The V gene is TRBV5-4, the J gene TRBJ1-2; D remains ambiguous. The CDR3 runs 15 residues. The germline V gene has CDR1 SGHNT and CDR2 YYREEE (reference sequence). V was clipped by 0 bases and J by 2 bases, with 11 bases between them. The CDR3 nucleotides read TGTGCCAGCAGCTTGGGCGGCGGATTAAACTATGGCTACACCTTC. As protein: CASSLGGGLNYGYTF.

V is TRBV5-1 and J is TRBJ1-3; perhaps TRBD1 as D (5 bases). The CDR3 runs 15 residues. Germline lookup yields CDR1 SGHRS and CDR2 YFSETQ. The ends were cut back, 2 bases at V and 3 bases at J, with 12 bases in the middle. The CDR3, as DNA: TGCGCCAGCAGCTTATCCGGGACGGATGGAAACACCATATATTTT. This gives the protein CASSLSGTDGNTIYF.

J is TRBJ2-7 and V is TRBV28; the match to TRBD1 covers 11 bases. The CDR3 is made up of 18 amino acids. Germline V gene data show CDR1 as MDHEN and CDR2 as SYDVKM. V dropped 1 base and J dropped 3; count of bases not matched to a gene: 11. The CDR3, as DNA: TGTGCCAGCAGTTTATTAGTATCCGGACAGGGGGCCCGCTACGAGCAGTACTTC. Its translation is CASSLLVSGQGARYEQYF.

The rearrangement links TRBV6-5 to TRBJ2-7; TRBD1 agrees at 9 bases. Per germline, CDR1 MNHEY and CDR2 SVGAGI. The ends lost 5 bases at V and 4 bases at J; junction bases unmatched: 9. The CDR3 contains 15 residues. CDR3 nucleotides: TGTGCCAGCAGTCCGCGATTGGGACAGGGTTACGAGCAGTACTTC. Translated: CASSPRLGQGYEQYF.

The rearrangement links TRBV6-5 to TRBJ2-1, with D possibly being TRBD1 (6 bases). The CDR3 consists of 12 residues. Trimming removed 6 bases at V and 5 bases at J, with 8 bases between. Germline V lookup: CDR1 MNHEY, CDR2 SVGAGI. The CDR3 loop reads CASRGDNNEQFF. For the CDR3, the DNA is TGTGCCAGCAGGGGGGACAACAATGAGCAGTTCTTC.

The chain is built from TRBV5-1 and TRBJ2-7; weak D call: TRBD2 (5 bases). Germline lookup yields CDR1 SGHRS and CDR2 YFSETQ. This CDR3 has 15 residues. Trimming took off 0 bases at V and 1 base at J, with 11 bases between the two ends. The CDR3 reads CASSLEGSRSYEQYF. In nucleotides, the CDR3 is TGCGCCAGCAGCTTGGAAGGGAGTAGGTCCTACGAGCAGTACTTC. The full variable domain, its missing parts supplied by reference TRBV5-1 and TRBJ2-7, is KAGVTQTPRYLIKTRGQQVTLSCSPISGHRSVSWYQQTPGQGLQFLFEYFSETQRNKGNFPGRFSGRQFSNSRSEMNVSTLELGDSALYLCASSLEGSRSYEQYFGPGTRLTVT.

The J gene is TRBJ1-3, the V gene TRBV18, with 9 bases aligning to TRBD1. Germline V lookup: CDR1 KGHSH, CDR2 LQKENI. The trim removed 1 base at V and 2 bases at J, leaving 18 bases unmatched. The CDR3 totals 21 residues. In DNA, the CDR3 is TGTGCCAGCTCACCACTAGTCGCGACGGTTGTGGGACAGGGAGCTGGAAACACCATATATTTT. Protein: CASSPLVATVVGQGAGNTIYF.

This chain links TRBV5-1 with TRBJ2-3, with D perhaps TRBD2 (6 bases). CDR1 is SGHRS and CDR2 is YFSETQ in the germline V gene. The CDR3 runs 15 residues. V shed 4 bases and J shed 5 bases, with 17 bases lying between them. The chain's CDR3 is CASSLLAREGDTQYF. CDR3 nucleotide sequence: TGCGCCAGCAGCCTCCTAGCGCGAGAAGGAGATACGCAGTATTTT.

This clone came up once. The genes are TRBV5-1 and TRBJ1-4, with TRBD1 matching 7 bases. The CDR3 spans 16 residues. CDR1 and CDR2 (germline): SGHRS, YFSETQ. The junction had 5 bases not matched to a gene; V was cut back by 3 bases and J by 0 bases. CDR3 sequence: CASSSDRVATNEKLFF. The DNA of the CDR3 is TGCGCCAGCAGCTCTGACAGGGTTGCAACTAATGAAAAACTGTTTTTT.

With respect to this clone: At one of its ends the junction is not consistent with the germline gene, which may arise from a read error. V gene TRBV10-3 combines with J gene TRBJ2-7; D may be TRBD1 (6 bases). This CDR3 is 16 amino acids long. The germline V gene encodes CDR1 ENHRY and CDR2 SYGVKD. This CDR3 reads CAISESLKGGQDEQYF. The CDR3 nucleotides are TGTGCCATCAGCGAGTCCCTTAAAGGGGGTCAGGACGAGCAGTACTTC.

The CDR3 reads CSVAGGGTDTQYF. The DNA of the CDR3 is TGCAGCGTTGCGGGAGGGGGAACAGATACGCAGTATTTT. J is TRBJ2-3 and V is TRBV29-1; 8 nucleotides agree with TRBD2. The CDR3 contains 13 residues. The germline V gene encodes CDR1 SQVTM and CDR2 ANQGSEA. V lost 4 bases, J lost 3 bases, and 3 bases stayed unmatched.

There are a few counts of this clone. This chain connects TRBV5-6 to TRBJ2-5; D unresolved. The CDR3 sequence is 13 residues long. Trimming removed 1 base from V and 2 bases from J, with 6 bases in between. CDR1 is SGHDT, CDR2 YYEEEE, per germline. The CDR3 coding sequence is TGTGCCAGCAGCTTGCGGATGCAAGAGACCCAGTACTTC. This encodes CASSLRMQETQYF.

V gene TRBV18 combines with J gene TRBJ2-1; D might be TRBD1 (6 bases). This CDR3 is built from 14 residues. CDR1 and CDR2 from the germline V gene are KGHSH and LQKENI. V lost 3 bases and J 8 bases, leaving 14 bases between the germline ends. CDR3 in DNA: TGTGCCAGCTCACCGGGGGCGGGCTGGGATGAGCAGTTCTTC. Encoded protein: CASSPGAGWDEQFF.

This clone was observed a single time. The chain recombines TRBV27 with TRBJ2-1; no firm D call. CDR1 and CDR2 (germline): MNHEY, SMNVEV (reference sequence). This CDR3 is 16 amino acids long. Trimming removed 4 bases at V and 0 bases at J, with 13 bases between. In nucleotides, the CDR3 is TGTGCCAGCAGTTCCTTTTGGGCGAGCTCCTACAATGAGCAGTTCTTC. This codes for CASSSFWASSYNEQFF.

The J gene is TRBJ2-7, the V gene TRBV6-1, with TRBD1 matching 8 bases. CDR3 length: 15 amino acids. CDR1 and CDR2 from the germline V gene are MNHNS and SASEGT. V dropped 6 bases and J dropped 3; count of bases not matched to a gene: 10. CDR3: CASSPTGQALYEQYF. The CDR3 DNA follows: TGTGCCAGCAGCCCAACGGGACAGGCCCTCTACGAGCAGTACTTC.

This chain links TRBV28 with TRBJ2-2, with 7 nucleotides matching TRBD1. The CDR3 totals 15 residues. The V gene's germline CDR1 is MDHEN and CDR2 SYDVKM. The J segment lost 4 bases and the V segment lost 6 bases, leaving 8 bases of the junction unmatched. As DNA, the CDR3 is TGTGCCAGCAGCTCGACCGGGACAGTCACCGGGGAGCTGTTTTTT. Translated: CASSSTGTVTGELFF.

This sequence joins TRBV27 and TRBJ1-1, with D perhaps matching TRBD1 (6 bases). The CDR3 contains 13 residues. V was clipped by 5 bases and J by 5 bases, with 12 bases between them. Germline CDR1 is MNHEY and CDR2 is SMNVEV (reference sequence). The CDR3 loop reads CASSHREGTEAFF. CDR3 DNA: TGTGCCAGCAGTCACAGGGAGGGGACTGAAGCTTTCTTT.

This clone was detected only once. J is TRBJ2-7 and V is TRBV11-2; 8 positions agree with TRBD1. After removal of 2 bases from V and 4 bases from J, the junction contained 10 bases not matched to a gene. CDR3 length: 16 amino acids. Germline V gives CDR1 SGHAT, CDR2 FQNNGV. The CDR3 loop is CASSLRQGTIPYEQYF. For the CDR3, the DNA is TGTGCCAGCAGCTTAAGACAGGGGACGATCCCGTACGAGCAGTACTTC.

The rearrangement uses TRBV5-8 and TRBJ1-5, with D possibly matching TRBD1 (6 bases). Germline V CDR1 and CDR2: SGHTS, YDEGEE. The CDR3 has 16 amino acids. The V and J ends lost 0 bases and 1 base respectively, with 11 bases between them. The CDR3 region is CASSLDGTHSNQPQHF. The CDR3 coding sequence is TGTGCCAGCAGCTTGGACGGGACACACAGCAATCAGCCCCAGCATTTT.

The chain recombines TRBV7-2 with TRBJ2-7; 9 nucleotides match TRBD2. Unmatched junction bases numbered 6, after V lost 3 bases and J lost 3 bases. In germline, CDR1 is SGHTA, CDR2 FQGNSA. The CDR3 extends over 15 amino acids. The chain's CDR3 is CASSFSGTSSYEQYF. The CDR3 bases are TGTGCCAGCAGCTTCTCCGGGACTAGCAGCTACGAGCAGTACTTC.

The gene calls are TRBV5-5 and TRBJ2-6; 7 nucleotides match TRBD1. The J segment lost 0 bases and the V segment lost 7 bases, leaving 13 bases of the junction unmatched. The germline CDR1 and CDR2 sequences are SGHKS and YYEKEE (reference sequence). This CDR3 spans 18 amino acids. CDR3 residues: CASLLTGTVVSGANVLTF. In DNA, the CDR3 is TGTGCCAGCCTTCTCACCGGGACAGTCGTCTCTGGGGCCAACGTCCTGACTTTC.

V is TRBV6-1 and J is TRBJ2-3; D gene ambiguous. Deletions cut 10 bases from V and 4 bases from J, with 15 bases between. The CDR3 totals 13 residues. CDR1 is MNHNS and CDR2 is SASEGT in the germline V gene. The CDR3 DNA reads as TGTGCCACCGTGCGAAGGGTCCCAGATACGCAGTATTTT. It codes for CATVRRVPDTQYF.

V and J are TRBV29-1 and TRBJ1-1, with D perhaps matching TRBD1 (5 bases). V lost 6 bases and J 5 bases, leaving 13 bases between the germline ends. Germline-derived CDR1 and CDR2 are SQVTM and ANQGSEA. CDR3 length equals 12 residues. The CDR3 DNA follows: TGCAGCGTGGTGGTCTGGGGGACTGAAGCTTTCTTT. It encodes CSVVVWGTEAFF.

V is TRBV5-6 and J is TRBJ2-6, with 14 bases aligning to TRBD2. This CDR3 is 19 amino acids long. Germline assignment: CDR1 SGHDT and CDR2 YYEEEE. The J segment lost 0 bases and the V segment lost 4 bases, leaving 6 bases of the junction unmatched. DNA of the CDR3: TGTGCCAGCAGCCTCGGACTAGCGGGAGGTTCCTCTGGGGCCAACGTCCTGACTTTC. Its protein product is CASSLGLAGGSSGANVLTF.

The chain recombines TRBV19 with TRBJ1-3; D may be TRBD1 (5 bases). The CDR3 runs to 16 residues. Trimming left V 3 bases short and J 4 bases short, with 16 bases between. CDR1 LNHDA and CDR2 SQIVND come from the germline V gene (reference sequence). The CDR3 nucleotides are TGTGCCAGTAGTATCGTGAGCTCGTACAGGGGAAACACCATATATTTT. Translating it yields CASSIVSSYRGNTIYF. Full variable domain (rest looked up from reference TRBV19 and TRBJ1-3): DGGITQSPKYLFRKEGQNVTLSCEQNLNHDAMYWYRQDPGQGLRLIYYSQIVNDFQKGDIAEGYSVSREKKESFPLTVTSAQKNPTAFYLCASSIVSSYRGNTIYFGEGSWLTVV.

The CDR3 loop is CASSPPWDEKLFF. The CDR3, as DNA: TGCGCCAGCAGCCCCCCCTGGGATGAAAAACTGTTTTTT. This chain connects TRBV4-1 to TRBJ1-4; D ambiguous. The V and J ends lost 4 bases and 6 bases respectively, with 9 bases between them. Germline values: CDR1 MGHRA, CDR2 YSYEKL. The CDR3 length is 13 residues.

This chain links TRBV6-1 with TRBJ2-5; no clear D gene. Germline CDR1 is MNHNS and CDR2 is SASEGT. V lost 7 bases and J 5 bases, leaving 11 bases between the germline ends. This CDR3 is built from 12 residues. CDR3 bases: TGTGCCAGCAATAGGGTCGGGGAGACCCAGTACTTC. It is translated as CASNRVGETQYF.

The chain uses TRBV27 and TRBJ1-6, with TRBD1 matching 8 bases. Germline lookup yields CDR1 MNHEY and CDR2 SMNVEV (reference sequence). Trimming took 4 bases from V and 7 from J; bases not matched to a gene: 6. This CDR3 has 15 amino acids. DNA of the CDR3: TGTGCCAGCAGTTCTGACAGGGGAGGAAATTCACCCCTCCACTTT. It codes for CASSSDRGGNSPLHF.

This clone has only a few counts. The chain has TRBV5-6 and TRBJ1-4, with unresolved D. Germline V gives CDR1 SGHDT, CDR2 YYEEEE. There are 14 residues in the CDR3. V shed 4 bases and J shed 5 bases, with 12 bases lying between them. CDR3 in DNA: TGTGCCAGCAGCCCGCGACGGGTAAATGAAAAACTGTTTTTT. Translation gives CASSPRRVNEKLFF.

This clone was found once. The chain couples TRBV7-2 to TRBJ1-3; D not certain. This CDR3 region has 14 residues. The germline V and J ends were trimmed by 7 bases and 1 base, with 11 bases remaining between them. CDR1 is SGHTA, CDR2 FQGNSA, per germline. The CDR3 DNA sequence: TGTGCCAGCACCCCTCTTCGGTCTGGAAACACCATATATTTT. This codes for CASTPLRSGNTIYF.